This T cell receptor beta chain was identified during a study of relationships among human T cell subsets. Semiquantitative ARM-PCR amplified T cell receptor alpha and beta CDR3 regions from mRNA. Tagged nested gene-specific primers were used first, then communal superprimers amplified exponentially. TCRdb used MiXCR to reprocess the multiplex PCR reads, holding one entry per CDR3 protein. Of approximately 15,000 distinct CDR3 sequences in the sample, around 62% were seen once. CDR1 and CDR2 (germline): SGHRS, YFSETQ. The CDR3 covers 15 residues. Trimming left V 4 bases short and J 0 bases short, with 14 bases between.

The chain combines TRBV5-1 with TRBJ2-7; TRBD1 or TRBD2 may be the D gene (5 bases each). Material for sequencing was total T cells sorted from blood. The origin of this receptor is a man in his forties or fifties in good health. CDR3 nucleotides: TGCGCCAGCAGCCGCCGGGACGACAGCTCCTACGAGCAGTACTTC. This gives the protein CASSRRDDSSYEQYF. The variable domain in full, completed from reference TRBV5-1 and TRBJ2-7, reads KAGVTQTPRYLIKTRGQQVTLSCSPISGHRSVSWYQQTPGQGLQFLFEYFSETQRNKGNFPGRFSGRQFSNSRSEMNVSTLELGDSALYLCASSRRDDSSYEQYFGPGTRLTVT.